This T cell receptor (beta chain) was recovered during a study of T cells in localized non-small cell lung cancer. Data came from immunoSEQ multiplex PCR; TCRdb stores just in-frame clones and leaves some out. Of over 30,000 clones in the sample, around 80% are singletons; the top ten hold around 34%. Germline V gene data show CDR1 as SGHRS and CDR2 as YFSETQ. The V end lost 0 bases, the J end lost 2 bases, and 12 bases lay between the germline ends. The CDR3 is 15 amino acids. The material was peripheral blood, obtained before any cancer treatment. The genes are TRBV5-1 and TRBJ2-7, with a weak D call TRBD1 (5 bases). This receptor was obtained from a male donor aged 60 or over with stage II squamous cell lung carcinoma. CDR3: CASSLAPGHTYEQYF. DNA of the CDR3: TGCGCCAGCAGCTTGGCCCCAGGACATACCTACGAGCAGTACTTC.